A selection of T cell receptor beta chains follows, all from one sample in a study of cytomegalovirus exposure and HLA in healthy donors. Some clones are missing from TCRdb's copy, which holds only in-frame ones; the method was immunoSEQ multiplex PCR. Seen here are 120,000 to 150,000 clones, 80% to 85% observed once, and the top ten hold 2.5% to 3%. Sequenced material: PBMCs. The origin of the receptors is a woman in her 30s in good health and CMV-seronegative. Each CDR3 is given with its conserved first and last residue. The order of the fields is D gene, V gene, J gene, clone size, CDR3 protein, CDR3 DNA. The D gene is left open where the match is weak. A row's size may be missing; if present it is once, few, many or a size class.

NA	TRBV6-1	TRBJ2-7	NA	CASSLGGYEQYF	TGTGCCAGCAGTTTAGGGGGCTACGAGCAGTACTTC
NA	TRBV27	TRBJ1-2	NA	CASSLRGNYGYTF	TGTGCCAGCAGTTTACGAGGGAACTATGGCTACACCTTC
NA	TRBV6-6	TRBJ2-1	NA	CASSYNEGGWIF	TGTGCCAGCAGTTACAATGAGGGGGGGTGGATCTTC
NA	TRBV5-4	TRBJ1-6	NA	CASSSTTYSIEHSPLHF	TGTGCCAGCAGCTCGACTACCTACAGTATTGAACATTCACCCCTCCACTTT
NA	TRBV19	TRBJ2-2	NA	CASSIADTGELFF	TGTGCCAGTAGTATAGCAGACACCGGGGAGCTGTTTTTT
TRBD1	TRBV7-9	TRBJ2-1	NA	CATQQGAYNEQFF	TGTGCCACACAACAGGGGGCCTACAATGAGCAGTTCTTC
NA	TRBV6-1	TRBJ1-6	NA	CASVPSGRGVVTLHF	TGTGCCAGCGTCCCCTCTGGCAGGGGAGTAGTAACCCTCCACTTT
NA	TRBV15	TRBJ2-1	once	CATRGGDLIGEQFF	TGTGCCACCAGAGGGGGAGATTTAATCGGCGAGCAGTTCTTC
TRBD1	TRBV19	TRBJ2-1	NA	CASSYQGALNEQFF	TGTGCCAGTAGTTACCAGGGGGCGCTTAATGAGCAGTTCTTC
NA	TRBV7-2	TRBJ1-3	NA	CASSSQGSSGNTIYF	TGTGCCAGCAGCTCTCAGGGTTCCTCTGGAAACACCATATATTTT
NA	TRBV4-1	TRBJ1-4	NA	CASSQGRAWGEKLFF	TGCGCCAGCAGCCAAGGGCGGGCTTGGGGAGAAAAACTGTTTTTT
NA	TRBV10-3	TRBJ1-1	NA	CAIRWAGNTEAFF	TGTGCCATCAGGTGGGCGGGGAACACTGAAGCTTTCTTT
TRBD1	TRBV28	TRBJ1-1	once	CASSLLVTGGTEAFF	TGTGCCAGCAGTTTGCTCGTAACAGGGGGCACTGAAGCTTTCTTT
NA	TRBV5-1	TRBJ1-1	few	CASSLGVRDTEAFF	TGCGCCAGCAGCCTAGGGGTTCGGGACACTGAAGCTTTCTTT
TRBD1	TRBV7-8	TRBJ1-4	once	CASSLEQGPANEKLFF	TGTGCCAGCAGCTTAGAACAGGGGCCGGCTAATGAAAAACTGTTTTTT
NA	TRBV6-5	TRBJ1-1	NA	CASSYRDTPTEAFF	TGTGCCAGCAGTTACCGGGACACTCCTACTGAAGCTTTCTTT
TRBD1	TRBV4-3	TRBJ1-3	NA	CASSQAGTGLSGNTIYF	TGCGCCAGCAGCCAAGCCGGGACAGGGCTCTCTGGAAACACCATATATTTT
NA	TRBV5-4	TRBJ2-7	NA	CASSQSKGVYEQYF	TGTGCCAGCAGCCAGAGCAAGGGAGTCTACGAGCAGTACTTC
NA	TRBV18	TRBJ2-7	NA	CASSPGSVNSYEQYF	TGTGCCAGCTCACCAGGGAGCGTCAACTCCTACGAGCAGTACTTC
NA	TRBV19	TRBJ2-7	NA	CASSIGEGYEQYF	TGTGCCAGTAGTATTGGAGAGGGCTACGAGCAGTACTTC
TRBD1	TRBV5-1	TRBJ2-1	NA	CASSQTLPGQGHEQFF	TGCGCCAGCAGCCAGACGCTGCCGGGACAGGGCCATGAGCAGTTCTTC
NA	TRBV9	TRBJ2-2	NA	CASSVVGSGNTGELFF	TGTGCCAGCAGCGTAGTAGGCTCGGGGAACACCGGGGAGCTGTTTTTT
NA	TRBV10-3	TRBJ1-2	NA	CAISERQSEGYTF	TGTGCCATCAGTGAACGACAGAGCGAAGGCTACACCTTC
TRBD2	TRBV5-1	TRBJ2-1	NA	CASSLGTSAYNEQFF	TGCGCCAGCAGCTTGGGAACTAGCGCCTACAATGAGCAGTTCTTC
NA	TRBV15	TRBJ1-4	NA	CATSREGENNEKLFF	TGTGCCACCAGCAGAGAAGGGGAAAATAATGAAAAACTGTTTTTT
TRBD2	TRBV15	TRBJ2-1	NA	CATSRDSGMRTQFF	TGTGCCACCAGCAGAGATAGCGGGATGAGGACGCAGTTCTTC
TRBD2	TRBV5-1	TRBJ2-1	NA	CASSVAGGPHEQFF	TGCGCCAGCAGTGTTGCGGGAGGGCCCCATGAGCAGTTCTTC
TRBD1	TRBV14	TRBJ2-7	once	CASSRDRVYDEQYF	TGTGCCAGCAGCCGGGACAGGGTGTACGACGAGCAGTACTTC
NA	TRBV28	TRBJ1-2	NA	CASTLGGAGNYGYTF	TGTGCCAGCACCCTTGGGGGGGCGGGTAACTATGGCTACACCTTC
NA	TRBV7-6	TRBJ2-1	NA	CASSLETGSEQFF	TGTGCCAGCAGCTTAGAGACGGGGAGTGAGCAGTTCTTC
TRBD1	TRBV19	TRBJ1-1	NA	CASNLDRGHTEAFF	TGTGCCAGTAACCTGGACAGGGGGCATACTGAAGCTTTCTTT
NA	TRBV11-3	TRBJ1-1	NA	CASSPGGWTEAFF	TGTGCCAGCAGCCCCGGGGGGTGGACTGAAGCTTTCTTT